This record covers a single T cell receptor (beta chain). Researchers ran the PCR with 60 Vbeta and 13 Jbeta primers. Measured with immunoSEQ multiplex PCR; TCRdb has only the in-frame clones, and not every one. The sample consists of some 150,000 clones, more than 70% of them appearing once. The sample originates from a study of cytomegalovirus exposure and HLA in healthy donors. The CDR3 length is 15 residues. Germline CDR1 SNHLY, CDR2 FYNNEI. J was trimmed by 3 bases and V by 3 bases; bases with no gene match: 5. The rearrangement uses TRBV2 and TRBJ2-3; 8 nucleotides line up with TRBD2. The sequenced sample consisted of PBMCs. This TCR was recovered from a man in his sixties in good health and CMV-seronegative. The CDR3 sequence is CASSDISGKTDTQYF. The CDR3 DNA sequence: TGTGCCAGCAGTGATATTAGCGGGAAAACAGATACGCAGTATTTT.